One sample yielded the 21 T cell receptor beta chains listed below, sequenced in a study of blood T cell repertoires in COVID-19. Assay: immunoSEQ multiplex PCR; the TCRdb copy retains only in-frame clones and omits some. The table lists around 120,000 clones, 65% to 90% of them singletons. The specimen was peripheral blood. Every receptor here comes from a man older than 75 with acute or convalescent COVID-19.

A single count supports this clone. The chain uses TRBV5-8 and TRBJ2-4; 9 nucleotides match TRBD1. Germline CDR1 is SGHTS and CDR2 is YDEGEE. CDR3 length: 15 amino acids. The J segment lost 8 bases and the V segment lost 3 bases, leaving 9 bases of the junction unmatched. CDR3 nucleotides: TGTGCCAGCAGCTCGGGACAGGGTGGAGTGGACATTCAGTACTTC. It translates to CASSSGQGGVDIQYF.

This sequence joins TRBV5-1 and TRBJ1-3; D remains ambiguous. The germline V and J ends were trimmed by 5 bases and 0 bases, with 15 bases remaining between them. The CDR3 has 16 residues. Germline assignment: CDR1 SGHRS and CDR2 YFSETQ. The CDR3 region is CASSRESAFSGNTIYF. The CDR3 nucleotides read TGCGCCAGCAGTCGGGAGTCTGCATTCTCTGGAAACACCATATATTTT. The full variable domain, completed using reference TRBV5-1 and TRBJ1-3, is KAGVTQTPRYLIKTRGQQVTLSCSPISGHRSVSWYQQTPGQGLQFLFEYFSETQRNKGNFPGRFSGRQFSNSRSEMNVSTLELGDSALYLCASSRESAFSGNTIYFGEGSWLTVV.

The chain couples TRBV3-1 (or the pseudogene TRBV3-2) to TRBJ1-2; the match to TRBD1 covers 7 bases. Losses at the gene ends were 1 base for V and 4 bases for J; bases not matched to a gene: 9. There are 16 residues in the CDR3. Germline V gene sequence: CDR1 LGHDT, CDR2 YNNKEL (reference sequence). The CDR3 spells CASSQGGGGLIYGYTF. The CDR3 bases are TGTGCCAGCAGCCAAGGTGGAGGGGGCCTTATCTATGGCTACACCTTC.

Only one count was recorded for this clone. The chain combines TRBV12-3 or TRBV12-4 with TRBJ2-7, with 7 bases fitting TRBD1. With V trimmed by 6 bases and J by 6 bases, 8 bases remained unmatched. This CDR3 is 13 amino acids long. CDR3 DNA: TGTGCCAGCAGCCAGACAGGGTCTCCCGAGCAGTACTTC. Amino acid sequence: CASSQTGSPEQYF.

The chain couples TRBV27 to TRBJ1-4; D is ambiguous. Germline V CDR1 and CDR2: MNHEY, SMNVEV (reference sequence). Trimming removed 5 bases from V and 3 bases from J, with 16 bases in between. This CDR3 has 16 amino acids. The CDR3 loop reads CASSPGLRASNEKLFF. CDR3 DNA: TGTGCCAGCAGTCCCGGACTGCGGGCGTCTAATGAAAAACTGTTTTTT.

The V gene is TRBV5-1, the J gene TRBJ2-3; tentatively, D is TRBD2 (5 bases). Germline CDR1 SGHRS, CDR2 YFSETQ. Trimming cost V 4 bases and J 5 bases, with 20 bases left between them. The CDR3 is 16 residues long. CDR3 bases: TGCGCCAGCAGCCCCCCCTACCTCGAGGGCGGAGATACGCAGTATTTT. It encodes CASSPPYLEGGDTQYF.

The chain links TRBV28 to TRBJ2-1; 8 bases fit TRBD2. Germline values: CDR1 MDHEN, CDR2 SYDVKM. With 3 bases clipped from V and 9 bases from J, the junction kept 13 bases outside the gene matches. The CDR3 contains 16 residues. The CDR3 DNA follows: TGTGCCAGCAGTTTGGGGTCCCGGGGGAGCGGGGGTGAGCAGTTCTTC. It is translated as CASSLGSRGSGGEQFF.

Written as DNA, the CDR3 is TGTGCCAGCAGTACAGGAAGCTTTAATTCACCCCTCCACTTT. Translation: CASSTGSFNSPLHF. V and J are TRBV3-1 (or the pseudogene TRBV3-2) and TRBJ1-6, with a possible D match to TRBD1 (5 bases). Germline loops: CDR1 LGHDT, CDR2 YNNKEL (reference sequence). Trimming left V 6 bases short and J 6 bases short, with 12 bases between. This CDR3 contains 14 residues.

This rearrangement joins TRBV18 to TRBJ1-2; D unresolved. Germline V CDR1 and CDR2: KGHSH, LQKENI. V dropped 3 bases and J dropped 4 bases, with 18 bases sitting between them. This CDR3 region has 16 residues. CDR3: CASSPATSEMGYGYTF. The CDR3 bases are TGTGCCAGCTCACCCGCCACCAGCGAAATGGGCTATGGCTACACCTTC.

The V gene is TRBV5-6, the J gene TRBJ2-1; 7 nucleotides line up with TRBD1. Germline assignment: CDR1 SGHDT and CDR2 YYEEEE. Losses at the gene ends were 4 bases for V and 8 bases for J; bases not matched to a gene: 9. The CDR3 runs 14 residues. The CDR3 loop is CASSGTTGSHEQFF. DNA of the CDR3: TGTGCCAGCAGCGGGACGACAGGGTCCCATGAGCAGTTCTTC.

The chain employs TRBV27 and TRBJ2-7, with D unresolved. The CDR3 spans 15 residues. From germline, CDR1 is MNHEY and CDR2 SMNVEV (reference sequence). With 7 bases removed from V and 1 base from J, the gap between germline ends came to 17 bases. The CDR3 DNA follows: TGTGCCAGCACATCCTCGGCACAGCCTTCCTACGAGCAGTACTTC. Protein: CASTSSAQPSYEQYF.

The V call is TRBV5-1, the J call TRBJ2-3, with 8 bases lining up with TRBD1. From germline, CDR1 is SGHRS and CDR2 YFSETQ. V lost 7 bases, J lost 2 bases, and 6 bases stayed unmatched. The CDR3 totals 14 residues. The CDR3 coding sequence is TGCGCCAGCGACAGGGGAACCCCCACAGATACGCAGTATTTT. Its translation is CASDRGTPTDTQYF.

The chain has TRBV6-1 and TRBJ2-7; the D gene is possibly TRBD1 (6 bases). CDR1 is MNHNS, CDR2 SASEGT, per germline. This CDR3 spans 13 amino acids. V dropped 2 bases and J dropped 6 bases, with 11 bases sitting between them. CDR3 residues: CASSERTGSEQYF. The CDR3 bases are TGTGCCAGCAGTGAAAGAACAGGGAGCGAGCAGTACTTC.

The rearrangement joins TRBV2 to TRBJ2-3, with 8 bases that match TRBD1. V was pared by 1 base and J by 0 bases, with 3 bases of the junction left unmatched. The CDR3 is 16 residues long. The V gene's germline CDR1 is SNHLY and CDR2 FYNNEI. CDR3 region: CASSEGQGLSTDTQYF. CDR3 nucleotide sequence: TGTGCCAGCAGTGAAGGACAGGGGCTTAGCACAGATACGCAGTATTTT.

The rearrangement links TRBV5-1 to TRBJ1-2, with 8 bases fitting TRBD1. Germline V lookup: CDR1 SGHRS, CDR2 YFSETQ. The CDR3 spans 14 residues. Trimming at V came to 0 bases and at J to 7 bases, leaving 5 bases not matched to a gene. The CDR3 spells CASSLGQGAGGYTF. CDR3 bases: TGCGCCAGCAGCTTGGGGCAGGGGGCCGGTGGCTACACCTTC.

This clone was found once. This sequence joins TRBV24-1 and TRBJ2-7, with D possibly TRBD1 on 6 matching bases. The CDR3 extends over 13 amino acids. The ends were cut back, 6 bases at V and 7 bases at J, with 15 bases in the middle. Per germline, CDR1 KGHDR and CDR2 SFDVKD. The CDR3 loop is CATSTGSTGEQYF. DNA of the CDR3: TGTGCCACCAGTACAGGGTCTACAGGAGAGCAGTACTTC.

This clone turned up a few times. V usage is TRBV9 and J usage is TRBJ2-3; 8 bases are shared with TRBD2. V shed 3 bases and J 0 bases; nucleotides not matched to a gene: 0. Looked up from germline, CDR1 is SGDLS and CDR2 is YYNGEE. The CDR3 sequence is 14 residues long. The CDR3 loop reads CASSASGSTDTQYF. The CDR3 nucleotides are TGTGCCAGCAGCGCTAGCGGGAGCACAGATACGCAGTATTTT.

V and J are TRBV19 and TRBJ1-2, with a tentative D call TRBD1 (5 bases). V was shortened by 6 bases and J by 7 bases, with 15 bases between the two germline ends. The CDR3 length is 13 residues. The germline V gene encodes CDR1 LNHDA and CDR2 SQIVND (reference sequence). The CDR3 region is CASRRPQRGGYTF. The CDR3 DNA reads TGTGCCAGTAGAAGACCTCAAAGGGGTGGCTACACCTTC. Drawing the rest from reference TRBV19 and TRBJ1-2, the complete variable domain is DGGITQSPKYLFRKEGQNVTLSCEQNLNHDAMYWYRQDPGQGLRLIYYSQIVNDFQKGDIAEGYSVSREKKESFPLTVTSAQKNPTAFYLCASRRPQRGGYTFGSGTRLTVV.

This clone was seen once. The chain uses TRBV7-8 and TRBJ2-1; D is undetermined. V was pared by 1 base and J by 9 bases, with 13 bases between. Germline CDR1 and CDR2: SGHVS and FQNEAQ. The CDR3 sequence is 14 residues long. This CDR3 is CASSLVSNRGEQFF. CDR3 coding DNA: TGTGCCAGCAGCTTAGTATCGAACCGAGGTGAGCAGTTCTTC. The whole variable domain, remainder taken from reference TRBV7-8 and TRBJ2-1, is GAGVSQSPRYKVAKRGQDVALRCDPISGHVSLFWYQQALGQGPEFLTYFQNEAQLDKSGLPSDRFFAERPEGSVSTLKIQRTQQEDSAVYLCASSLVSNRGEQFFGPGTRLTVL.

The chain links TRBV18 to TRBJ1-2; no definite D call. The CDR3 has 13 residues. In germline, CDR1 is KGHSH, CDR2 LQKENI. V dropped 2 bases and J dropped 3 bases, with 7 bases sitting between them. This CDR3 is CASSPGQDYGYTF. The CDR3 region has the DNA TGTGCCAGCTCACCAGGGCAGGACTATGGCTACACCTTC. The variable domain in full, completed from reference TRBV18 and TRBJ1-2, reads NAGVMQNPRHLVRRRGQEARLRCSPMKGHSHVYWYRQLPEEGLKFMVYLQKENIIDESGMPKERFSAEFPKEGPSILRIQQVVRGDSAAYFCASSPGQDYGYTFGSGTRLTVV.

In its sample, this clone was seen a few times. The V and J genes are TRBV19 and TRBJ2-3; possibly TRBD1 for D (6 bases). Germline V CDR1 and CDR2: LNHDA, SQIVND (reference sequence). There are 14 residues in the CDR3. The ends were cut back, 3 bases at V and 7 bases at J, with 14 bases in the middle. The CDR3 is CASSMGVGTNTQYF. The CDR3 DNA is TGTGCCAGTAGTATGGGAGTAGGGACAAATACGCAGTATTTT.